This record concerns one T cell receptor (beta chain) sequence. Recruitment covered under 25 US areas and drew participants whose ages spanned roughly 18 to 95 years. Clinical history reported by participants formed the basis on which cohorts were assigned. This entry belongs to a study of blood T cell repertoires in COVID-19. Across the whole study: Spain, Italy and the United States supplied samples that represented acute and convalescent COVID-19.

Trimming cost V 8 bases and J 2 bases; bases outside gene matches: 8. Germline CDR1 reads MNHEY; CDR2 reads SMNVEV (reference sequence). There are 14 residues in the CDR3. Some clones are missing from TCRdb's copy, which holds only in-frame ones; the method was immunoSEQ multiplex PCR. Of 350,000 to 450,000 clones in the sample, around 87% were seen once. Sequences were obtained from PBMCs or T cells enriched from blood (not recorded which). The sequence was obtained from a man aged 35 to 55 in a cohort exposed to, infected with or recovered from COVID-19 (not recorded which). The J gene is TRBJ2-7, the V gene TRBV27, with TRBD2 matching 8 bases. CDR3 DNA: TGTGCCAGCCGGATAGCGGGACGGGCCTACGAGCAGTACTTC. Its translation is CASRIAGRAYEQYF.